These 10 T cell receptor beta chains originate from one sample sequenced in a study of blood T cell repertoires in COVID-19. Here immunoSEQ multiplex PCR was the method, and the copy in TCRdb shows in-frame clones only, minus some. Among 110,000 or so clones listed, over 65% were seen once. Sequences were obtained from peripheral blood. The source of these receptors is a woman aged 40-49 years with acute or convalescent COVID-19.

The genes are TRBV15 and TRBJ1-1; the D gene is possibly TRBD1 (6 bases). The CDR3 sequence is 16 residues long. Per germline, CDR1 LNHNV and CDR2 YYDKDF (reference sequence). V was pared by 3 bases and J by 8 bases, with 22 bases between. As DNA, the CDR3 is TGTGCCACCAGCAGGGCTGCGGCATGGGGGGGCCCAGAAGCTTTCTTT. This translates into CATSRAAAWGGPEAFF.

The gene calls are TRBV28 and TRBJ1-5; 8 nucleotides line up with TRBD1. The germline V gene encodes CDR1 MDHEN and CDR2 SYDVKM. The CDR3 is made up of 15 amino acids. V shed 8 bases and J 0 bases; nucleotides not matched to a gene: 6. The CDR3 is CASRAQGASNQPQHF. The CDR3 DNA sequence: TGTGCCAGCCGGGCGCAGGGGGCTAGCAATCAGCCCCAGCATTTT. The full variable domain, its missing parts supplied by reference TRBV28 and TRBJ1-5, is DVKVTQSSRYLVKRTGEKVFLECVQDMDHENMFWYRQDPGLGLRLIYFSYDVKMKEKGDIPEGYSVSREKKERFSLILESASTNQTSMYLCASRAQGASNQPQHFGDGTRLSIL.

This clone was seen only a few times. This rearrangement joins TRBV19 to TRBJ1-5, with 8 bases fitting TRBD1. CDR1 LNHDA and CDR2 SQIVND come from the germline V gene (reference sequence). With 6 bases clipped from V and 2 bases from J, the junction kept 15 bases outside the gene matches. This CDR3 is built from 18 residues. As DNA, the CDR3 is TGTGCCAGTAGCCTCAGGGGGCAAGGAACTCTAGGCAATCAGCCCCAGCATTTT. Protein sequence: CASSLRGQGTLGNQPQHF.

V gene TRBV5-1 combines with J gene TRBJ2-7, with 7 nucleotides matching TRBD1. Germline CDR1 reads SGHRS; CDR2 reads YFSETQ. The CDR3 covers 14 residues. Germline trimming cut 6 bases from V and 0 bases from J; bases unmatched to any gene: 6. CDR3 DNA sequence: TGCGCCAGCACCCGGGACAGCAGCTCCTACGAGCAGTACTTC. Amino acid sequence: CASTRDSSSYEQYF.

The J gene is TRBJ2-3, the V gene TRBV5-4, with a possible D match to TRBD2 (5 bases). This CDR3 comprises 14 residues. Germline CDR1 reads SGHNT; CDR2 reads YYREEE (reference sequence). The V end lost 4 bases, the J end lost 6 bases, and 15 bases lay between the germline ends. CDR3 amino acids: CASSIRSSRDTQYF. The CDR3 coding sequence is TGTGCCAGCAGCATCCGCTCTAGCCGGGATACGCAGTATTTT. Drawing the rest from reference TRBV5-4 and TRBJ2-3, the complete variable domain is ETGVTQSPTHLIKTRGQQVTLRCSSQSGHNTVSWYQQALGQGPQFIFQYYREEENGRGNFPPRFSGLQFPNYSSELNVNALELDDSALYLCASSIRSSRDTQYFGPGTRLTVL.

This chain uses TRBV18 with TRBJ2-7; 9 nucleotides match TRBD2. The CDR3 contains 18 residues. Looked up from germline, CDR1 is KGHSH and CDR2 is LQKENI. The junction had 12 bases not matched to a gene; V was cut back by 3 bases and J by 0 bases. The CDR3 DNA is TGTGCCAGCTCACCGGTCTCCCTTAGCGGGGGCCTCTCCTACGAGCAGTACTTC. Amino acid sequence: CASSPVSLSGGLSYEQYF.

The rearrangement uses TRBV30 and TRBJ2-1; TRBD2 matches at 10 bases. CDR1 and CDR2 (germline): GTSNPN, SVGIG (reference sequence). The CDR3 sequence is 14 residues long. The trim removed 3 bases at V and 7 bases at J, leaving 6 bases unmatched. CDR3: CAWRERGGGNEQFF. The CDR3 DNA reads TGTGCCTGGAGAGAGCGGGGGGGCGGTAATGAGCAGTTCTTC.

In its sample, this clone was seen a few times. The rearrangement links TRBV5-1 to TRBJ2-2; TRBD2 matches at 13 bases. Germline loops: CDR1 SGHRS, CDR2 YFSETQ. The CDR3 spans 18 residues. V lost 1 base, J lost 1 base, and 4 bases stayed unmatched. CDR3 sequence reads: CASSLRTSGGQNTGELFF. CDR3 bases: TGCGCCAGCAGCTTGCGGACTAGCGGGGGCCAGAACACCGGGGAGCTGTTTTTT.

The chain carries TRBV5-6 and TRBJ2-7, with D perhaps TRBD1 (5 bases). CDR1 and CDR2 (germline): SGHDT, YYEEEE. V was trimmed by 3 bases and J by 2 bases, leaving 21 bases between them. This CDR3 is 17 amino acids long. CDR3 DNA: TGTGCCAGCAGCTCAGAGGTCGGACAAGGGGCTCCCTACGAGCAGTACTTC. It translates to CASSSEVGQGAPYEQYF. The full variable domain, with the rest looked up from reference TRBV5-6 and TRBJ2-7, is DAGVTQSPTHLIKTRGQQVTLRCSPKSGHDTVSWYQQALGQGPQFIFQYYEEEERQRGNFPDRFSGHQFPNYSSELNVNALLLGDSALYLCASSSEVGQGAPYEQYFGPGTRLTVT.

Only one count was recorded for this clone. This chain uses TRBV10-2 with TRBJ2-7; maybe TRBD1 (6 bases). V lost 7 bases and J 4 bases, leaving 17 bases between the germline ends. Per the germline V gene, CDR1 is WSHSY and CDR2 is SAAADI. This CDR3 spans 14 amino acids. The DNA for the CDR3 is TGCGCCAGCACCCGCCCGGACAGTAGATACGAGCAGTACTTC. As protein: CASTRPDSRYEQYF.